The sequence of this T cell receptor (beta chain) was determined in a study of glioma-infiltrating T cells. Using RNA template, CDR3s of TCR alpha and beta were amplified with iRepertoire arm-PCR. One-step reverse transcription and amplification started from approximately 100-400 ng of tissue mRNA or PBMC total RNA. TCRdb itself ran the multiplex PCR reads through MiXCR, one entry per CDR3 protein. The sample has about 130,000 distinct CDR3 sequences; approximately 23% are singletons. There are a few counts of this clonotype. What it binds is unknown. CDR3 length: 14 amino acids. Per germline, CDR1 SQVTM and CDR2 ANQGSEA. Trimming removed 4 bases at V and 2 bases at J, with 12 bases between. General study findings and limits: Gliomas, especially low-grade, showed above-expected tissue-blood divergence; non-neoplastic patients showed below. Tissue and blood shared very few CDR3 sequences.

The rearrangement uses TRBV29-1 and TRBJ2-1; no reliable D call. Input material: glioma tissue, nonneoplastic brain tissue, or PBMCs (not recorded which). The source of this sequence is a human donor with low-grade glioma or glioblastoma, undergoing nonglioma brain surgery, or in good health (not recorded which). The CDR3 coding sequence is TGCAGCGTTGGATTTGAGACAACCTACAATGAGCAGTTCTTC. Protein sequence: CSVGFETTYNEQFF.